The 7 T cell receptor beta chains given below trace back to one sample, sequenced in a study of beta chain features in type 1 diabetes. TCRB transcripts that were expressed got sequenced, as all of the isolated RNA had been reverse transcribed. Data came from immunoSEQ multiplex PCR; TCRdb stores just in-frame clones and leaves some out. The sample lists about 260,000 clones, 68% occurring once. The sequenced sample consisted of naive CD4+ T cells from blood. These receptors were taken from a man under 40 in good health.

This chain links TRBV7-9 with TRBJ2-7, with D perhaps matching TRBD1 (6 bases). Germline CDR1 SEHNR, CDR2 FQNEAQ (reference sequence). The CDR3 spans 16 residues. The V and J ends lost 0 bases and 6 bases respectively, with 18 bases between them. CDR3 in amino acids: CASSLAGNRQALEQYF. CDR3 coding DNA: TGTGCCAGCAGCTTAGCGGGGAACCGACAGGCCCTCGAGCAGTACTTC.

This chain links TRBV7-9 with TRBJ2-1; TRBD2 might be the D (6 bases). This CDR3 comprises 13 residues. Germline V gene data show CDR1 as SEHNR and CDR2 as FQNEAQ (reference sequence). V was cut by 6 bases and J by 6 bases, with 12 bases left in between. The CDR3 loop is CASRRLVTNEQFF. The CDR3 DNA reads as TGTGCCAGCAGACGACTAGTCACCAATGAGCAGTTCTTC.

The table lists this clone with a few counts. The chain joins TRBV30 to TRBJ2-3; TRBD2 agrees at 10 bases. The V segment lost 3 bases and the J segment 1 base; nucleotides outside the gene matches: 7. This CDR3 is built from 16 residues. Germline V gene sequence: CDR1 GTSNPN, CDR2 SVGIG (reference sequence). The CDR3 sequence is CAWRTSGWDGTDTQYF. The CDR3, as DNA: TGTGCCTGGAGGACTAGCGGGTGGGATGGCACAGATACGCAGTATTTT.

V gene TRBV5-4 combines with J gene TRBJ2-5; 14 bases match TRBD2. The CDR3 is 16 amino acids. Germline assignment: CDR1 SGHNT and CDR2 YYREEE (reference sequence). Trimming cost V 4 bases and J 5 bases; bases outside gene matches: 7. The CDR3 sequence is CASSQGTSGGPETQYF. DNA for the CDR3: TGTGCCAGCAGCCAGGGGACTAGCGGGGGACCGGAGACCCAGTACTTC.

The rearrangement uses TRBV29-1 and TRBJ2-3, with D possibly matching TRBD1 (6 bases). Trimming cost V 6 bases and J 0 bases, with 16 bases left between them. CDR1 and CDR2 from the germline V gene are SQVTM and ANQGSEA. The CDR3 totals 15 residues. The CDR3 DNA reads TGCAGCGTCCAAAACAGGGTACGGAGCACAGATACGCAGTATTTT. This codes for CSVQNRVRSTDTQYF.

The chain uses TRBV6-5 and TRBJ1-2; 11 bases match TRBD1. The V and J ends lost 6 bases and 8 bases, in that order; junction bases with no gene match: 11. Germline assignment: CDR1 MNHEY and CDR2 SVGAGI. This CDR3 contains 15 residues. The CDR3 here is CASSRAWDRGNGYTF. The CDR3 DNA reads TGTGCCAGCAGCCGCGCCTGGGACAGGGGGAACGGCTACACCTTC.

This sequence joins TRBV29-1 and TRBJ2-7, with D possibly TRBD2 on 6 matching bases. Trimming pared 6 bases from V and 2 bases from J, leaving 20 bases between. CDR1 is SQVTM, CDR2 ANQGSEA, per germline. The CDR3 is made up of 15 amino acids. CDR3 residues: CSVLRAGLPPYEQYF. DNA of the CDR3: TGCAGCGTCCTCCGGGCGGGGTTACCTCCCTACGAGCAGTACTTC.